This TCR beta chain appears in the sequencing data of a study of T cell clonality in common variable immunodeficiency. General study results and limits: CVID subjects shared fewer TCRbeta clones than healthy controls did. What drives increased CVID clonality needs T cell subpopulation sequencing. In common variable immunodeficiency, TCR beta chains reportedly carried fewer deletions and N-nucleotide insertions.

The CDR3 has 13 amino acids. Per the germline V gene, CDR1 is DFQATT and CDR2 is SNEGSKA (reference sequence). V was clipped by 6 bases and J by 4 bases; unmatched bases: 8. This clone has just a few counts. The antigen is not known. The sequence runs out 3 residues before the end of the CDR3; the remainder is reconstructed from the germline J gene. Clones were read by immunoSEQ multiplex PCR, and TCRdb kept only the in-frame ones, dropping some. The sample shows 15,000 to 20,000 clones, none of them appearing just once. This sequence originates from a human donor with common variable immunodeficiency. Material: peripheral blood mononuclear cells. The chain uses TRBV20-1 and TRBJ1-1, with 7 bases aligning to TRBD1. The DNA read from the CDR3 is TGCAGTGCCCCCAGACAGGGAAGCACTGAA. It codes for CSAPRQGSTE. The CDR3 in its entirety is CSAPRQGSTEAFF.